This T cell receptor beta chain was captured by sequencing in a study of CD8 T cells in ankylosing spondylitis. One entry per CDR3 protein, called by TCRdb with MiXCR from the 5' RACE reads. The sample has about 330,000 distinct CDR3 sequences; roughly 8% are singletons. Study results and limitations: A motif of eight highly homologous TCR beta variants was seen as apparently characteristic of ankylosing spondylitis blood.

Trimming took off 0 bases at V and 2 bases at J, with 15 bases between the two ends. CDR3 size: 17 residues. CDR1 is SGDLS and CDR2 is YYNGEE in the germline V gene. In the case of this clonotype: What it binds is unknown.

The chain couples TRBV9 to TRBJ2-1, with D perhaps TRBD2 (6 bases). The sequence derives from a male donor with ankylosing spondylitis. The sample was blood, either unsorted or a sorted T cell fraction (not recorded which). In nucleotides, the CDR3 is TGTGCCAGCAGCGTAGCTAGGGCGGGGCTAACCTACAATGAGCAGTTCTTC. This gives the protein CASSVARAGLTYNEQFF. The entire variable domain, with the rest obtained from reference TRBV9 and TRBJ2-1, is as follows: DSGVTQTPKHLITATGQRVTLRCSPRSGDLSVYWYQQSLDQGLQFLIQYYNGEERAKGNILERFSAQQFPDLHSELNLSSLELGDSALYFCASSVARAGLTYNEQFFGPGTRLTVL.